The rows below give T cell receptor beta chains drawn from one sample of a study of spatial heterogeneity in lung cancer. Each CDR3 protein gets one entry after TCRdb re-called the 5' RACE reads with MiXCR. The sample carries 95,000 to 130,000 distinct CDR3 sequences, approximately 12% recorded once. Here the sequenced sample was PBMCs, taken at follow-up. All receptors come from a male donor with early-stage non-small cell lung cancer. Both conserved end residues are part of each CDR3. Fields, in order: clone size, V gene, J gene, D gene, CDR3 DNA, CDR3 protein. D genes are given only for firm matches. Part of the rows lack a size; the others show once, few, many or a class for expanded clones.

clone_size: many; v_call: TRBV12-3/TRBV12-4; j_call: TRBJ1-5; d_call: NA; cdr3_nt: TGTGCCAGCAGTTTTTCCGGTCAGCCCCAGCATTTT; cdr3_aa: CASSFSGQPQHF
clone_size: NA; v_call: TRBV10-3; j_call: TRBJ1-1; d_call: TRBD1; cdr3_nt: TGTGCCATCAATAGCCGGGACAGCGAAGCTTTCTTT; cdr3_aa: CAINSRDSEAFF
clone_size: NA; v_call: TRBV6-2/TRBV6-3; j_call: TRBJ2-3; d_call: NA; cdr3_nt: TGTGCCAGCAGTTACGCCGCGGGGGCCCGGCAAACGCAGTATTTT; cdr3_aa: CASSYAAGARQTQYF
clone_size: many; v_call: TRBV5-1; j_call: TRBJ2-4; d_call: NA; cdr3_nt: TGCGCCAGCAGTTCAGGGGGGCACGGCATTCAGTACTTC; cdr3_aa: CASSSGGHGIQYF
clone_size: few; v_call: TRBV24-1; j_call: TRBJ2-5; d_call: NA; cdr3_nt: TGTGCCACCAGTGATTCGGACACCCAAGAGACCCAGTACTTC; cdr3_aa: CATSDSDTQETQYF
clone_size: many; v_call: TRBV20-1; j_call: TRBJ1-3; d_call: NA; cdr3_nt: TGCAGTGCCACAGGGTACTCTGGAAACACCATATATTTT; cdr3_aa: CSATGYSGNTIYF
clone_size: many; v_call: TRBV7-9; j_call: TRBJ2-2; d_call: NA; cdr3_nt: TGTGCCAGCAGCTTAACTATCGGGGAGCTGTTTTTT; cdr3_aa: CASSLTIGELFF
clone_size: many; v_call: TRBV9; j_call: TRBJ2-7; d_call: NA; cdr3_nt: TGTGCCAGCAGCGTAGCGACAGGCTACGAGCAGTACTTC; cdr3_aa: CASSVATGYEQYF
clone_size: many; v_call: TRBV6-5; j_call: TRBJ2-1; d_call: NA; cdr3_nt: TGTGCCAGCAGTTACACTAGCACCGGCTACAATGAGCAGTTCTTC; cdr3_aa: CASSYTSTGYNEQFF
clone_size: NA; v_call: TRBV11-2; j_call: TRBJ1-1; d_call: NA; cdr3_nt: TGTGCCAGCAGCCCGGTCATTGACACTGAAGCTTTCTTT; cdr3_aa: CASSPVIDTEAFF
clone_size: few; v_call: TRBV19; j_call: TRBJ2-7; d_call: NA; cdr3_nt: TGTGCCAGTAAGTCCGGGAGCTTAATTTCAACCGAGCAGTACTTC; cdr3_aa: CASKSGSLISTEQYF
clone_size: NA; v_call: TRBV2; j_call: TRBJ2-2; d_call: NA; cdr3_nt: TGTGCCAGCAGTGAACACAGGGACACCGGGGAGCTGTTTTTT; cdr3_aa: CASSEHRDTGELFF
clone_size: many; v_call: TRBV20-1; j_call: TRBJ1-2; d_call: NA; cdr3_nt: TGCAGTGCTCACATGGCAGGGGAAGTCTATGGCTACACCTTC; cdr3_aa: CSAHMAGEVYGYTF
clone_size: NA; v_call: TRBV12-3/TRBV12-4; j_call: TRBJ1-1; d_call: NA; cdr3_nt: TGTGCCAGCAGTTTGGTGGGAGTGACTGAAGCTTTCTTT; cdr3_aa: CASSLVGVTEAFF
clone_size: few; v_call: TRBV25-1; j_call: TRBJ2-1; d_call: NA; cdr3_nt: TGTGCCAGCAGTCGAGGAAGAAGCTCCTACAATGAGCAGTTCTTC; cdr3_aa: CASSRGRSSYNEQFF